This entry concerns a single T cell receptor (beta chain). The authors' processing: Estimation of nucleated cell counts relied on the amplification of reference gene primers. Clones were sequenced by immunoSEQ multiplex PCR, and TCRdb holds only the in-frame ones, with some missing. V, J and clone size were drawn from that table, and D and trimming were deduced from the DNA. The sample has around 480,000 clones, approximately 88% seen once. Seattle's cohort entered during active infection and was followed longitudinally. There are 13 residues in the CDR3. Looked up from germline, CDR1 is WNHNN and CDR2 is SYGVQD (reference sequence). The germline V and J ends were trimmed by 0 bases and 5 bases, with 7 bases remaining between them. The data belong to a study of blood T cell repertoires in COVID-19. Turning to the study itself: Samples taken during acute and convalescent COVID-19 were collected in the United States, Italy and Spain. Sample material is recorded as cDNA or gDNA derived from T cells, B-cell-depleted T cells, or PBMCs.

This chain uses TRBV10-1 with TRBJ2-5; D not certain. Sequencing was performed on peripheral blood. This TCR was recovered from a woman in her 50s with COVID-19, enrolled during active disease. CDR3 DNA: TGCGCCAGCAGTGAGTCCCTCAGGGAGACCCAGTACTTC. Its translation: CASSESLRETQYF.